One sample yielded the 23 T cell receptor beta chains listed below, sequenced in a study of blood T cell repertoires in COVID-19 (dated by TCRdb to between 2020 and 2021). The receptor library was made with the immunoSEQ multiplex PCR assay. TCRdb limited this immuneACCESS table to in-frame rearrangements with V and J called. A share of clones is missing; checked studies link under half to unresolved V genes, and the rest is unexplained. The sample table holds 150,000 to 200,000 clones, of which roughly 89% were seen once. The top ten hold about 5% of the sample. Material for sequencing was peripheral blood. The receptor set was obtained from a human donor in a cohort sampled during active COVID-19.

The V gene is TRBV29-1, the J gene TRBJ1-3; 9 nucleotides line up with TRBD1. CDR1 and CDR2 from the germline V gene are SQVTM and ANQGSEA. V gave up 1 base and J gave up 2 bases; unmatched junction bases: 3. The CDR3 has 15 residues. In DNA form, the CDR3 reads TGCAGCGTTGAAGGGACAGGGGATCCTGGAAACACCATATATTTT. It encodes CSVEGTGDPGNTIYF.

This chain uses TRBV2 with TRBJ1-3; D is uncertain. This CDR3 spans 14 amino acids. V lost 1 base and J 3 bases, leaving 7 bases between the germline ends. Germline-derived CDR1 and CDR2 are SNHLY and FYNNEI. CDR3 nucleotides: TGTGCCAGCAGTGAAGGGACTGTTGGAAACACCATATATTTT. Amino acids: CASSEGTVGNTIYF.

The chain employs TRBV28 and TRBJ2-1, with a possible D match to TRBD1 (5 bases). Germline loops: CDR1 MDHEN, CDR2 SYDVKM. This CDR3 is built from 11 residues. In DNA form, the CDR3 reads TGTGCGGTGGGGCTCCCCAATGAGCAGTTCTTC. Its protein is CAVGLPNEQFF.

This chain joins TRBV6-5 and TRBJ1-1; D call uncertain. The CDR3 spans 14 residues. Germline values: CDR1 MNHEY, CDR2 SVGAGI. V was cut by 4 bases and J by 4 bases, with 13 bases left in between. As DNA, the CDR3 is TGTGCCAGCAGTTTGGGCCTTGCACTCACTGAAGCTTTCTTT. It codes for CASSLGLALTEAFF.

The V call is TRBV7-9, the J call TRBJ1-1, with a tentative D call TRBD1 (6 bases). CDR1 is SEHNR and CDR2 is FQNEAQ in the germline V gene (reference sequence). The CDR3 has 13 residues. V was trimmed by 2 bases and J by 3 bases, leaving 7 bases between them. The CDR3 region is CASSLKGDTEAFF. Here the CDR3 DNA reads TGTGCCAGCAGCTTAAAGGGGGACACTGAAGCTTTCTTT.

The chain couples TRBV25-1 to TRBJ1-4, with D possibly being TRBD1 (5 bases). Germline CDR1 MGHDK, CDR2 SYGVNS. The CDR3 consists of 17 residues. V was cut by 1 base and J by 4 bases, with 16 bases left in between. The CDR3 loop is CASSESQTGTLNEKLFF. In DNA form, the CDR3 reads TGTGCCAGCAGTGAATCTCAAACGGGGACTCTTAATGAAAAACTGTTTTTT.

The chain links TRBV6-5 to TRBJ2-7; 7 positions agree with TRBD1. The CDR3 sequence is 14 residues long. CDR1 and CDR2 (germline): MNHEY, SVGAGI. Trimming cost V 6 bases and J 2 bases; bases outside gene matches: 7. DNA of the CDR3: TGTGCCAGCAGACGCCGACAGGGAGCCTACGAGCAGTACTTC. Translated: CASRRRQGAYEQYF.

V gene TRBV6-5 combines with J gene TRBJ2-7, with 7 bases lining up with TRBD1. Germline trimming cut 8 bases from V and 3 bases from J; bases unmatched to any gene: 4. This CDR3 comprises 12 residues. Germline V gene lookup returns CDR1 MNHEY and CDR2 SVGAGI. The CDR3 DNA follows: TGTGCCAGCGACAGGGATATCTACGAGCAGTACTTC. Amino acid sequence: CASDRDIYEQYF.

V and J are TRBV5-1 and TRBJ2-7, with 9 bases aligning to TRBD1. CDR1 SGHRS and CDR2 YFSETQ come from the germline V gene. The CDR3 spans 14 residues. V lost 5 bases, J lost 7 bases, and 10 bases stayed unmatched. CDR3 nucleotide sequence: TGCGCCAGCAGTTTTTTCAGGACAGGGGATGAGCAGTACTTC. Translating gives CASSFFRTGDEQYF.

The V call is TRBV30, the J call TRBJ1-2, with D possibly being TRBD1 (6 bases). Germline values: CDR1 GTSNPN, CDR2 SVGIG (reference sequence). The CDR3 has 16 amino acids. Trimming removed 0 bases from V and 4 bases from J, with 18 bases in between. The CDR3 bases are TGTGCCTGGAGTGTAAAACGGGGGGCGCGCGGCTATGGCTACACCTTC. Encoded protein: CAWSVKRGARGYGYTF.

V and J are TRBV28 and TRBJ1-4, with TRBD1 matching 7 bases. This CDR3 has 14 residues. CDR1 MDHEN and CDR2 SYDVKM come from the germline V gene. V dropped 7 bases and J dropped 4; count of bases not matched to a gene: 6. CDR3 loop: CASTHTGVNEKLFF. In DNA form, the CDR3 reads TGTGCCAGCACACACACAGGGGTTAATGAAAAACTGTTTTTT.

The J gene is TRBJ1-4, the V gene TRBV14; tentatively, D is TRBD1 (6 bases). The length of the CDR3 is 12 residues. Trimming stripped 8 bases from V and 8 bases from J, with 12 bases between. The germline V gene has CDR1 SGHDN and CDR2 FVKESK. The CDR3 DNA reads TGTGCCAGCCGCAGGGGCGGGGAAAAACTGTTTTTT. Encoded protein: CASRRGGEKLFF.

The chain recombines TRBV24-1 with TRBJ1-5; D unclear. Per the germline V gene, CDR1 is KGHDR and CDR2 is SFDVKD. The germline V and J ends were trimmed by 3 bases and 3 bases, with 8 bases remaining between them. This CDR3 has 14 amino acids. The CDR3 coding sequence is TGTGCCACCAGTGATCCCGGAGTCAATCAGCCCCAGCATTTT. Protein sequence: CATSDPGVNQPQHF.

The chain employs TRBV11-3 and TRBJ2-1; 10 nucleotides align to TRBD1. V shed 4 bases, J shed 2 bases, and the junction held 5 bases outside the gene matches. This CDR3 comprises 16 residues. The germline V gene has CDR1 SGHNT and CDR2 YENEEA. CDR3 sequence (DNA): TGTGCCAGCAGCTCCACCGGGACAGGGGCCTACAATGAGCAGTTCTTC. It translates to CASSSTGTGAYNEQFF.

The rearrangement joins TRBV6-6 to TRBJ1-5; D remains ambiguous. The ends were cut back, 6 bases at V and 4 bases at J, with 10 bases in the middle. Germline CDR1 and CDR2: MNHNY and SVGAGI (reference sequence). CDR3 length equals 13 residues. Written as DNA, the CDR3 is TGTGCCAGCAGGACATACGCGAATCAGCCCCAGCATTTT. This encodes CASRTYANQPQHF.

This chain joins TRBV6-6 and TRBJ2-1; 7 bases line up with TRBD2. V lost 6 bases and J lost 9; bases outside the gene matches: 11. This CDR3 is built from 14 residues. The germline V gene encodes CDR1 MNHNY and CDR2 SVGAGI (reference sequence). As DNA, the CDR3 is TGTGCCAGCAGGGAGAGGGGCGGGAGCCTTGAGCAGTTCTTC. This gives the protein CASRERGGSLEQFF.

With respect to this clone: Relative to the germline gene, one junction end is altered; a read error may explain this. The chain has TRBV30 and TRBJ1-6; 8 bases match TRBD1. Germline values: CDR1 GTSNPN, CDR2 SVGIG (reference sequence). The CDR3 consists of 15 residues. CDR3 sequence: CAWSETGGNKSPLHF. The CDR3 DNA follows: TGTGCCTGGAGTGAAACAGGGGGAAATAAGTCACCCCTCCACTTT.

The chain links TRBV5-1 to TRBJ1-3, with D perhaps matching TRBD1 (6 bases). Germline CDR1 SGHRS, CDR2 YFSETQ. This CDR3 has 14 amino acids. The germline V and J ends were trimmed by 3 bases and 4 bases, with 11 bases remaining between them. The CDR3 sequence: CASSSQGWGNTIYF. The CDR3 DNA reads TGCGCCAGCAGCTCACAGGGATGGGGAAACACCATATATTTT.

The chain carries TRBV5-5 and TRBJ2-3; 8 nucleotides agree with TRBD2. The CDR3 spans 17 residues. V shed 0 bases, J shed 2 bases, and the junction held 8 bases outside the gene matches. The germline V gene has CDR1 SGHKS and CDR2 YYEKEE (reference sequence). The CDR3 bases are TGTGCCAGCAGCTTGGTCCCTAGCGGGCCCTCCACAGATACGCAGTATTTT. Its translation: CASSLVPSGPSTDTQYF.

The chain couples TRBV10-3 to TRBJ1-4; tentative D call: TRBD1 (5 bases). The CDR3 consists of 15 residues. The V gene's germline CDR1 is ENHRY and CDR2 SYGVKD. V dropped 0 bases and J dropped 5 bases, with 10 bases sitting between them. The CDR3 reads CAISESGAGNEKLFF. The CDR3 nucleotides are TGTGCCATCAGTGAGTCAGGGGCAGGGAATGAAAAACTGTTTTTT.

This chain joins TRBV6-5 and TRBJ2-7; D not certain. Germline CDR1 reads MNHEY; CDR2 reads SVGAGI. Trimming left V 3 bases short and J 4 bases short, with 4 bases between. This CDR3 has 11 residues. Here the CDR3 DNA reads TGTGCCAGCAGTTATATGTACGAGCAGTACTTC. Protein sequence: CASSYMYEQYF.

This clone has only one observation. The gene calls are TRBV6-6 and TRBJ2-1, with a possible D match to TRBD1 (6 bases). CDR1 and CDR2 from the germline V gene are MNHNY and SVGAGI (reference sequence). This CDR3 spans 13 amino acids. V lost 5 bases, J lost 4 bases, and 9 bases lay in between. CDR3 in DNA: TGTGCCAGCAGTGTCGACAGGTACAATGAGCAGTTCTTC. It translates to CASSVDRYNEQFF.

The CDR3 protein is CATPPAQVSYEQYF. The DNA of the CDR3 is TGTGCCACCCCCCCGGCACAGGTATCCTACGAGCAGTACTTC. The V call is TRBV24-1, the J call TRBJ2-7; D may be TRBD1 (5 bases). CDR3 length: 14 amino acids. Trimming removed 9 bases from V and 1 base from J, with 15 bases in between. Per germline, CDR1 KGHDR and CDR2 SFDVKD.